This is a list of T cell receptor beta chains from one sample in a study of regulatory T cells in long-lasting Graves disease. TCRdb redid the calling of the multiplex PCR reads with MiXCR, one entry per CDR3 protein. The table records hundreds of thousands of distinct CDR3 sequences, about 12% of them present only once. These data also formed part of another study, on T cells in Graves' hyperthyroidism and ophthalmopathy.

This specimen was peripheral blood mononuclear cells (PBMCs), taken at new diagnosis, from a patient treated with antithyroid drugs. Source of these receptors: a woman in her twenties or thirties with Graves disease. The CDR3 runs from the conserved cysteine through the conserved F or W. Each record gives: J gene, V gene, clone size, D gene, CDR3 DNA, CDR3 protein. A D gene is named only where the DNA matches it firmly. The size entry is marked missing in some rows and otherwise reads once, few, many or a size class.

TRBJ2-7,TRBV7-2,-,-,TGTGCCAGCAGCTTAGGTCTGGATACCTACGAGCAGTACTTC,CASSLGLDTYEQYF
TRBJ1-3,TRBV2,many,TRBD1,TGTGCCAGTGGAGGTGTGGACAGGGCTGGAAACACCATATATTTT,CASGGVDRAGNTIYF
TRBJ2-3,TRBV10-2,many,TRBD2,TGCGCCAGCAGTGAGCCCAAACTCCTAGCGGCCACCAGCACAGATACGCAGTATTTT,CASSEPKLLAATSTDTQYF
TRBJ1-2,TRBV2,many,TRBD1,TGTGCCAGCAGTGAACGACAGGGGGCGCATGGCTACACCTTC,CASSERQGAHGYTF
TRBJ1-2,TRBV3-1,many,-,TGTGCCAGCAGCCAAAAAGGGCGGGGCTACACCTTC,CASSQKGRGYTF
TRBJ2-7,TRBV20-1,few,TRBD2,TGCAGTGCTAGAGATTTTGTGGCTAGCGGGAGTACCCACGAGCAGTACTTC,CSARDFVASGSTHEQYF
TRBJ1-1,TRBV30,many,TRBD1,TGTGCCTGGAGTACCGGGAGGGGGCCCACGGCTTTCTTT,CAWSTGRGPTAFF
TRBJ1-4,TRBV13,few,TRBD1,TGTGCCAGCAGCCTAAACAGGGGAAGACAGGAAAAACTGTTTTTT,CASSLNRGRQEKLFF
TRBJ2-2,TRBV14,few,-,TGTGCCAGCAGCCCCCCGACAGGGAGGGCCGGGGATCTGTTTTTT,CASSPPTGRAGDLFF
TRBJ1-4,TRBV20-1,many,-,TGCAGTGCTAGAGAACACGAGGGTAATGAAAAACTGTTTTTT,CSAREHEGNEKLFF
TRBJ2-7,TRBV6-5,-,-,TGTGCCAGCAGTTACGACCGCGGTCGCTCCTACGAGCAGTACTTC,CASSYDRGRSYEQYF
TRBJ2-7,TRBV20-1,many,TRBD1,TGCAGTGCTAGAGGAGGTAGCAGGGGGTACGAGCAGTACTTC,CSARGGSRGYEQYF
TRBJ2-7,TRBV7-9,few,-,TGTGCCAGCAGCTTTCAAAGGGGGACCTACGAGCAGTACTTC,CASSFQRGTYEQYF
TRBJ2-1,TRBV20-1,many,-,TGCAGTGCTATCTCAGGGAGCTCCTACAATGAGCAGTTCTTC,CSAISGSSYNEQFF
TRBJ1-1,TRBV7-2,few,TRBD1,TGTGCCAGCAGCGTGACAGGGGCTGGGGTCACTGAAGCTTTCTTT,CASSVTGAGVTEAFF
TRBJ2-7,TRBV19,-,-,TGTGCCAGTAGTATCTACTGGAGCTCCTACGAGCAGTACTTC,CASSIYWSSYEQYF
TRBJ2-7,TRBV20-1,many,TRBD2,TGCAGTGCCTCAGGGGGACGGACTAGCGGGAGTTACGAGCAGTACTTC,CSASGGRTSGSYEQYF
TRBJ2-7,TRBV28,-,TRBD1,TGTGCCAGCAGTAAGGACCCGGTTGGGACAGGGTCCTACGAGCAGTACTTC,CASSKDPVGTGSYEQYF
TRBJ2-2,TRBV15,-,TRBD2,TGTGCCACCAGCAGAGAGAGGGGACTAGGGCTCGGGGAAAGCGGGGAGCTGTTTTTT,CATSRERGLGLGESGELFF
TRBJ2-1,TRBV14,few,-,TGTGCCAGCAGCGCTCGTAGGACCACAGAGCAGTTCTTC,CASSARRTTEQFF
TRBJ1-1,TRBV18,few,TRBD1,TGTGCGGCGGGACAGGGTACGAACACTGAAGCTTTCTTT,CAAGQGTNTEAFF
TRBJ2-2,TRBV5-1,few,TRBD2,TGCGCCAGCAGCCCGACTAGCGGGAGGGACACCGGGGAGCTGTTTTTT,CASSPTSGRDTGELFF
TRBJ2-6,TRBV7-2,few,TRBD2,TGTGCCAGCAGCTATTCGCCGGGACTAGCTTCATGGGCCAACGTCCTGACTTTC,CASSYSPGLASWANVLTF
TRBJ2-1,TRBV28,-,TRBD1,TGTGCCAGACGGGACAGGGATTTGAATGAGCAGTTCTTC,CARRDRDLNEQFF
TRBJ1-1,TRBV13,many,-,TGTGCCAGCAGCTTCGGGATTTACACTGAAGCTTTCTTT,CASSFGIYTEAFF
TRBJ2-1,TRBV29-1,many,TRBD2,TGCAGCGTCCCCTGGGGACTAGTATACAATGAGCAGTTCTTC,CSVPWGLVYNEQFF
TRBJ2-2,TRBV20-1,many,-,TGCAGTGCTAGAGGCCGGTTATCCACCGGGGAGCTGTTTTTT,CSARGRLSTGELFF
TRBJ2-3,TRBV5-1,many,-,TGCGCCAGCAGCTTGGAGCGGGTTACGCAGTATTTT,CASSLERVTQYF